In its sample, the clone carrying this T cell receptor beta chain was seen once. The target antigen is unknown. The data derive from a study of vaccination effects on CD4 cells after COVID-19. Using viral peptide pools, the ViraFEST assay grew out antigen-specific CD4+ T cells prior to sequencing. A 10-day culture period preceded the isolation of CD4+ T cells. Participants received two doses of either the BNT162b2 or mRNA-1273 vaccine. TCRdb's copy holds only in-frame clones and misses some; the assay was immunoSEQ multiplex PCR. The data show approximately 83,000 clones, 60% to 85% seen once. Trimming pared 6 bases from V and 1 base from J, leaving 32 bases between. Germline V gene sequence: CDR1 SGDLS, CDR2 YYNGEE. The CDR3 is 20 residues long.

Here the sequenced sample was CD4+ T cells from PBMCs cultured with HCoV-OC43 spike peptides, taken after COVID-19 vaccination. As to subset: HCoV-OC43 spike overlapping peptide pool stimulation. The J gene is TRBJ2-7, the V gene TRBV9, with a weak D call TRBD2 (6 bases). The sequence came from a human donor who received a COVID-19 vaccine. The CDR3 DNA is TGTGCCAGCAAAGAGGAGGGGAGGACGAGAGGGATACGTGGGTCCTACGAGCAGTACGTC. Protein product: CASKEEGRTRGIRGSYEQYV.